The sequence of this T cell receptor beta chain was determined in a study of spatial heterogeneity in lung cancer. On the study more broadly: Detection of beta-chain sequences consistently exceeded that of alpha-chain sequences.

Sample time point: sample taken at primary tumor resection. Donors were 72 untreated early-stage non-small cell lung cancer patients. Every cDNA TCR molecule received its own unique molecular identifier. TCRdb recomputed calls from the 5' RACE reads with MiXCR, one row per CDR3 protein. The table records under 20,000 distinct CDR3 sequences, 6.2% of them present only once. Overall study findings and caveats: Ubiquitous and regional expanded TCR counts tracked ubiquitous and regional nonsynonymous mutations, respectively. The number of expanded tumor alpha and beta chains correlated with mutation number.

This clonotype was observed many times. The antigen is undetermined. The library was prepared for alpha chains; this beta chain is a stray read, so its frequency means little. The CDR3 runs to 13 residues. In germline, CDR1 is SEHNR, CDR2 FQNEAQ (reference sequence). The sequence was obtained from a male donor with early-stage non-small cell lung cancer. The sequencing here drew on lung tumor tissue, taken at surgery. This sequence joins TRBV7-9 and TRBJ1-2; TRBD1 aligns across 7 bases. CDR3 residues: CVLLGGGDYGYTF. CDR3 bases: TGTGTCTTATTAGGGGGCGGTGACTATGGCTACACCTTC.